These 5 T cell receptor beta chains were sequenced from one sample in a study of early T cells in non-severe SARS-CoV-2 infection. In TCRdb, the 5' RACE reads were re-called with MiXCR into one record per CDR3 protein. The table includes approximately 85,000 distinct CDR3 sequences, about 12% detected once. The sequenced sample was whole blood. The receptors were gathered from an adult who was a healthcare worker with PCR-confirmed SARS-CoV-2 infection or an uninfected control (not recorded which).

This clonotype was found many times. The chain is built from TRBV20-1 and TRBJ2-3, with D unresolved. Per germline, CDR1 DFQATT and CDR2 SNEGSKA (reference sequence). CDR3 length: 15 residues. Trimming cost V 3 bases and J 3 bases, with 16 bases left between them. CDR3 sequence: CSARPLYLITDTQYF. CDR3 in DNA: TGCAGTGCTAGGCCCCTTTACTTAATTACAGATACGCAGTATTTT.

The J gene is TRBJ2-1, the V gene TRBV7-2, with TRBD2 identical over 8 bases. Germline V gene sequence: CDR1 SGHTA, CDR2 FQGNSA. After removal of 2 bases from V and 2 bases from J, the junction contained 5 bases not matched to a gene. The CDR3 runs to 16 residues. CDR3 sequence reads: CASSLSAGVTYNEQFF. The CDR3 nucleotides are TGTGCCAGCAGCTTATCAGCGGGAGTCACCTACAATGAGCAGTTCTTC.

This clonotype was picked up many times. The rearrangement joins TRBV19 to TRBJ2-3; no clear D. The germline V gene has CDR1 LNHDA and CDR2 SQIVND (reference sequence). V was pared by 5 bases and J by 1 base, with 13 bases between. The CDR3 consists of 15 residues. For the CDR3, the DNA is TGTGCCAGTAGTGCAGTGCAGTTTGGCACAGATACGCAGTATTTT. This codes for CASSAVQFGTDTQYF.

This clonotype was seen at least ten times. The V gene is TRBV9, the J gene TRBJ2-1; TRBD2 might be the D (6 bases). Germline V lookup: CDR1 SGDLS, CDR2 YYNGEE. The CDR3 is made up of 15 amino acids. V shed 2 bases and J shed 4 bases, with 13 bases lying between them. The CDR3 protein is CASSVSGESYNEQFF. CDR3 nucleotide sequence: TGTGCCAGCAGCGTTTCGGGGGAGTCTTACAATGAGCAGTTCTTC.

Note on this clonotype: The junction and the germline gene differ at one end; a read error may be behind it. V usage is TRBV7-7 and J usage is TRBJ2-1; weak D call: TRBD1 (6 bases). From germline, CDR1 is SSHAT and CDR2 FNYEAQ (reference sequence). The CDR3 is 15 residues long. CDR3 DNA: TGTGCTAGCAGCCCGACCGGGACACCGGGCGATGAGGAGTTCTTC. Its protein is CASSPTGTPGDEEFF.